The table lists the clone carrying this TCR beta chain with a count of one. Distinct nucleotide sequences in the sample also encode this CDR3. Original data processing: Estimates of nucleated cell counts were drawn from the amplification of reference gene primers. Using immunoSEQ multiplex PCR, the repertoire was profiled, and TCRdb retains in-frame clones only, with some absent. For V, J and clone size, that table is used; D and trimming come from the DNA. The sample contains about 290,000 clones, around four fifths of which appear only once. These data come from a study of blood T cell repertoires in COVID-19. About the study: Material from acute and convalescent COVID-19 was sourced from the United States, Italy and Spain. PBMCs, B-cell-depleted T cells, or T cells provided the cDNA or gDNA that made up the material.

Germline V gene data show CDR1 as KGHSH and CDR2 as LQKENI. Trimming pared 3 bases from V and 1 base from J, leaving 6 bases between. This CDR3 is 13 amino acids long. Sequenced material: peripheral blood. The rearrangement joins TRBV18 to TRBJ1-1; no clear D. The sequence was collected from a woman between 50 and 59 years old with active or convalescent COVID-19. The DNA for the CDR3 is TGTGCCAGCTCACCGAGGCAGAACACTGAAGCTTTCTTT. Its translation is CASSPRQNTEAFF. Complete variable domain (other parts from reference TRBV18 and TRBJ1-1): NAGVMQNPRHLVRRRGQEARLRCSPMKGHSHVYWYRQLPEEGLKFMVYLQKENIIDESGMPKERFSAEFPKEGPSILRIQQVVRGDSAAYFCASSPRQNTEAFFGQGTRLTVV.